The 17 T cell receptor beta chains below were found in one sample sequenced in a study of T-cell reconstitution after alpha-beta-depleted transplantation in children. Unique molecular identifiers were used to barcode this TCRbeta library. In TCRdb, the PCR reads were re-called with MiXCR into one record per CDR3 protein. This table has 640,000 or so distinct CDR3 sequences, approximately 16% appearing once. Sequencing was performed on PBMCs from the stem cell graft donor, taken from the stem cell graft. Every receptor here comes from a human donor who donated a stem cell graft to a child with acute myeloid leukemia.

This clonotype has just a few counts. V usage is TRBV7-2 and J usage is TRBJ2-5, with TRBD2 as a possible D gene (5 bases). This CDR3 is 13 amino acids long. Trimming removed 6 bases from V and 2 bases from J, with 10 bases in between. Germline lookup yields CDR1 SGHTA and CDR2 FQGNSA. CDR3 region: CASSFDYQETQYF. DNA for the CDR3: TGTGCCAGCAGTTTCGACTATCAAGAGACCCAGTACTTC. Drawing the rest from reference TRBV7-2 and TRBJ2-5, the complete variable domain is GAGVSQSPSNKVTEKGKDVELRCDPISGHTALYWYRQSLGQGLEFLIYFQGNSAPDKSGLPSDRFSAERTGGSVSTLTIQRTQQEDSAVYLCASSFDYQETQYFGPGTRLLVL.

This clonotype was counted between two and nine times. This chain connects TRBV7-2 to TRBJ1-4; 7 nucleotides agree with TRBD1. Germline CDR1 SGHTA, CDR2 FQGNSA. The CDR3 has 15 residues. V shed 2 bases and J 5 bases; nucleotides not matched to a gene: 5. CDR3: CASSLWTGENEKLFF. The CDR3 nucleotides are TGTGCCAGCAGCTTATGGACAGGAGAAAATGAAAAACTGTTTTTT.

At least ten counts were recorded for this clonotype. The chain recombines TRBV5-6 with TRBJ2-7, with D perhaps matching TRBD2 (6 bases). The CDR3 is made up of 16 amino acids. Trimming shortened V by 1 base and J by 2 bases, and 16 bases separated the two germline ends. Germline V CDR1 and CDR2: SGHDT, YYEEEE. CDR3 DNA sequence: TGTGCCAGCAGCTTGCCCGGGACTCCGGACGCCTACGAGCAGTACTTC. Translated: CASSLPGTPDAYEQYF.

V usage is TRBV29-1 and J usage is TRBJ1-1; the match to TRBD1 covers 8 bases. V lost 5 bases to trimming and J lost 6 bases; unmatched junction nucleotides: 2. Germline CDR1 is SQVTM and CDR2 is ANQGSEA. This CDR3 is 11 amino acids long. CDR3 sequence: CSVTGGSEAFF. Here the CDR3 DNA reads TGCAGCGTTACAGGGGGTTCTGAAGCTTTCTTT. The entire variable domain, with the rest obtained from reference TRBV29-1 and TRBJ1-1, is as follows: SAVISQKPSRDICQRGTSLTIQCQVDSQVTMMFWYRQQPGQSLTLIATANQGSEATYESGFVIDKFPISRPNLTFSTLTVSNMSPEDSSIYLCSVTGGSEAFFGQGTRLTVV.

This clonotype was recorded a few times. The V gene is TRBV6-2 or TRBV6-3, the J gene TRBJ2-3; D may correspond to TRBD1 or TRBD2 (5 bases each). The CDR3 runs 15 residues. Germline V gene lookup returns CDR1 MNHEY and CDR2 SVGEGT. Trimming took off 5 bases at V and 2 bases at J, with 14 bases between the two ends. DNA of the CDR3: TGTGCCAGCAGTCTAGCAGGGAGAGCCACAGATACGCAGTATTTT. Translated, it gives CASSLAGRATDTQYF.

The table lists this clonotype with a few counts. V and J are TRBV5-1 and TRBJ2-6, with 8 bases matching TRBD1. The CDR3 totals 17 residues. After removal of 2 bases from V and 2 bases from J, the junction contained 6 bases not matched to a gene. CDR1 is SGHRS and CDR2 is YFSETQ in the germline V gene. The CDR3 loop is CASSFRGRNAGANVLTF. The CDR3 DNA sequence: TGCGCCAGCAGCTTCAGGGGGCGTAACGCTGGGGCCAACGTCCTGACTTTC.

This clonotype occurred many times. The chain uses TRBV10-3 and TRBJ2-4, with 9 bases identical to TRBD1. This CDR3 has 14 amino acids. Germline lookup yields CDR1 ENHRY and CDR2 SYGVKD. Trimming at V came to 2 bases and at J to 7 bases, leaving 3 bases not matched to a gene. The CDR3 sequence is CAISEGQGTNIQYF. The DNA for the CDR3 is TGTGCCATCAGTGAGGGACAGGGGACCAACATTCAGTACTTC.

The chain uses TRBV5-1 and TRBJ1-5; TRBD1 might be the D (6 bases). CDR3 length equals 15 residues. Trimming removed 0 bases from V and 4 bases from J, with 11 bases in between. The germline CDR1 and CDR2 sequences are SGHRS and YFSETQ. The CDR3 nucleotides are TGCGCCAGCAGCTTGGAACAGGGTCCAAATCAGCCCCAGCATTTT. Protein: CASSLEQGPNQPQHF.

The sample holds a few counts of this clonotype. The chain employs TRBV20-1 and TRBJ2-3; 7 positions agree with TRBD1. The V gene end was trimmed by 5 bases and the J gene end by 4 bases; junction bases not matched to a gene: 9. Germline CDR1 and CDR2: DFQATT and SNEGSKA (reference sequence). The CDR3 has 14 residues. CDR3 DNA: TGCAGTGCTCCGAGACAGGGCCCATCAGATACGCAGTATTTT. It yields the protein CSAPRQGPSDTQYF.

This clonotype was detected only a few times. The J gene is TRBJ1-5, the V gene TRBV4-3; no clear D. The V gene's germline CDR1 is LGHNA and CDR2 YSLEER. There are 15 residues in the CDR3. Trimming stripped 1 base from V and 3 bases from J, with 10 bases between. The CDR3 nucleotides are TGCGCCAGCAGCCAAGTTCTGAAGTCCAATCAGCCCCAGCATTTT. Protein product: CASSQVLKSNQPQHF.

This CDR3 reads CATSAPSGTSAPGELFF. CDR3 DNA: TGTGCCACCAGTGCTCCGTCCGGGACTAGCGCCCCCGGGGAGCTGTTTTTT. This chain links TRBV24-1 with TRBJ2-2; 10 nucleotides match TRBD2. CDR3 length equals 17 residues. Trimming took 5 bases from V and 6 from J; bases not matched to a gene: 11. CDR1 is KGHDR, CDR2 SFDVKD, per germline.

In the case of this clonotype: Given a much more abundant clone one base away, this may be a read error. The chain uses TRBV4-2 and TRBJ1-2; 8 nucleotides match TRBD1. The CDR3 runs 13 residues. The V segment lost 4 bases and the J segment 8 bases; nucleotides outside the gene matches: 6. Germline V lookup: CDR1 LGHNA, CDR2 YNFKEQ. CDR3 sequence reads: CASSPPTGEGYTF. The DNA for the CDR3 is TGTGCCAGCAGCCCCCCGACAGGGGAAGGCTACACCTTC.

This clonotype was recorded many times. The V gene is TRBV20-1, the J gene TRBJ2-5, with TRBD2 matching 7 bases. Germline V gene lookup returns CDR1 DFQATT and CDR2 SNEGSKA (reference sequence). The CDR3 loop spans 13 amino acids. Trimming at V came to 2 bases and at J to 5 bases, leaving 5 bases not matched to a gene. The CDR3: CSARQAGLETQYF. Written as DNA, the CDR3 is TGCAGTGCTAGACAAGCGGGGCTCGAGACCCAGTACTTC.

The chain carries TRBV5-4 and TRBJ2-2, with 11 nucleotides matching TRBD1. J was trimmed by 5 bases and V by 4 bases; bases with no gene match: 7. The CDR3 covers 16 residues. Germline values: CDR1 SGHNT, CDR2 YYREEE (reference sequence). The CDR3 loop reads CASSLRGTGGTGELFF. CDR3 coding DNA: TGTGCCAGCAGCCTTAGAGGGACAGGGGGTACCGGGGAGCTGTTTTTT.

The V call is TRBV7-3, the J call TRBJ1-4; D remains ambiguous. The germline V gene has CDR1 SGHTA and CDR2 FQGTGA. The CDR3 length is 15 residues. Trimming shortened V by 5 bases and J by 3 bases, and 13 bases separated the two germline ends. In DNA form, the CDR3 reads TGTGCCAGCAGCAGATCCCTCTTTCCTAATGAAAAACTGTTTTTT. It is translated as CASSRSLFPNEKLFF. The whole variable domain, remainder taken from reference TRBV7-3 and TRBJ1-4, is GAGVSQTPSNKVTEKGKYVELRCDPISGHTALYWYRQSLGQGPEFLIYFQGTGAADDSGLPNDRFFAVRPEGSVSTLKIQRTERGDSAVYLCASSRSLFPNEKLFFGSGTQLSVL.

The gene calls are TRBV11-1 and TRBJ2-3, with 10 bases aligning to TRBD2. This CDR3 spans 17 amino acids. The V segment lost 7 bases and the J segment 5 bases; nucleotides outside the gene matches: 15. CDR1 is SGHAT, CDR2 FQDESV, per germline (reference sequence). CDR3 DNA: TGTGCCAGCATCCCGCCGGGAGCGGGGGGGCCGGGAGATACGCAGTATTTT. Translated, it gives CASIPPGAGGPGDTQYF.

The chain uses TRBV7-2 and TRBJ2-5; 10 bases are a match to TRBD2. The J segment lost 7 bases and the V segment lost 5 bases, leaving 7 bases of the junction unmatched. The CDR3 sequence is 14 residues long. Germline CDR1 and CDR2: SGHTA and FQGNSA. This CDR3 reads CASSPLSSGGTQYF. The CDR3 DNA follows: TGTGCCAGCAGCCCCCTTTCTAGCGGGGGGACCCAGTACTTC. Variable domain in full (rest from reference TRBV7-2 and TRBJ2-5): GAGVSQSPSNKVTEKGKDVELRCDPISGHTALYWYRQSLGQGLEFLIYFQGNSAPDKSGLPSDRFSAERTGGSVSTLTIQRTQQEDSAVYLCASSPLSSGGTQYFGPGTRLLVL.